This entry is about one T cell receptor (beta chain). The data were taken from a study of blood T cell repertoires in COVID-19. CDR1 is SGHNT, CDR2 YENEEA, per germline. V lost 5 bases to trimming and J lost 8 bases; unmatched junction nucleotides: 11. The CDR3 length is 14 residues. Assay used: immunoSEQ multiplex PCR; TCRdb lists only in-frame clones, some missing. The sample has around 160,000 clones; approximately 80% are singletons. Sample: peripheral blood. V usage is TRBV11-3 and J usage is TRBJ1-1; 7 bases are a match to TRBD1. The source of this sequence is a middle-aged woman with active or convalescent COVID-19. The CDR3 protein is CASSPTGQEQEAFF. Here the CDR3 DNA reads TGTGCCAGCAGCCCCACCGGACAGGAGCAGGAAGCTTTCTTT.